The rows below give T cell receptor beta chains drawn from one sample of a study of T cell responses to AZD1222 COVID-19 vaccine. The assay was immunoSEQ multiplex PCR, and TCRdb's table has in-frame clones only and misses some. This table holds around 120,000 clones, roughly nine tenths found once. Source: peripheral blood, taken on day 0 of AZD1222 vaccination. The receptors come from an adult in good health. Both conserved end residues are trimmed from each CDR3. Each record gives: CDR3 length, V gene, CDR3 protein.

len: 12
v_gene: TRBV6-5
CDR3aa: ASSYGRGGYEQY

len: 14
v_gene: TRBV10-3
CDR3aa: AISEIDRGSNSPLH

len: 12
v_gene: TRBV28
CDR3aa: ASSVPPSVHGYT

len: 9
v_gene: TRBV3-1/TRBV3-2
CDR3aa: ASSFQETQY

len: 12
v_gene: TRBV5-4
CDR3aa: ASKDGTRGETQY

len: 12
v_gene: TRBV25-1
CDR3aa: ASSEMGLSEKLF

len: 10
v_gene: TRBV9
CDR3aa: AAAEGYYGYT

len: 11
v_gene: TRBV7-9
CDR3aa: ASSLGVAQPQH

len: 12
v_gene: TRBV5-1
CDR3aa: ATSRGNPQDTQY

len: 11
v_gene: TRBV6-2/TRBV6-3
CDR3aa: ASSFQGAEKLF

len: 12
v_gene: TRBV24-1
CDR3aa: ATSMALSTDTQY

len: 9
v_gene: TRBV30
CDR3aa: ACGLNYGYT

len: 13
v_gene: TRBV18
CDR3aa: ASSPTGLAGYEQY

len: 14
v_gene: TRBV5-5
CDR3aa: ASSLAGGWLGEKLF

len: 10
v_gene: TRBV12-3/TRBV12-4
CDR3aa: ASSSQGTEAF

len: 13
v_gene: TRBV6-5
CDR3aa: ASSYSPGATNEQF

len: 13
v_gene: TRBV5-1
CDR3aa: ASSFSTGSTDTQY

len: 12
v_gene: TRBV27
CDR3aa: ASSRGESGNIQY

len: 15
v_gene: TRBV6-2/TRBV6-3
CDR3aa: ASSYSLEIANTGELF

len: 14
v_gene: TRBV19
CDR3aa: ASSMGTGAYTGELF

len: 12
v_gene: TRBV19
CDR3aa: ASSTPQGNYGYT

len: 14
v_gene: TRBV9
CDR3aa: ASSHPKESPRREQY

len: 14
v_gene: TRBV24-1
CDR3aa: ATSDPTGAADYGYT

len: 15
v_gene: TRBV7-9
CDR3aa: ASSSETSGRAYNEQF

len: 12
v_gene: TRBV11-2
CDR3aa: ASSYYLSTDTQY

len: 14
v_gene: TRBV4-1
CDR3aa: ASSQVAGTFNQPQH

len: 13
v_gene: TRBV18
CDR3aa: ASSSGQGSTGELF

len: 12
v_gene: TRBV6-5
CDR3aa: ASKRGAGFTEAF

len: 12
v_gene: TRBV5-1
CDR3aa: ASSASGPPGTQY

len: 14
v_gene: TRBV7-7
CDR3aa: ASSLGRTSETYEQY

len: 15
v_gene: TRBV5-4
CDR3aa: ASSLDTSVLFTGELF